This T cell receptor (beta chain) was observed in a study of neurological immune-mediated disorders. Points from the study as a whole: Patients with HTLV-1-associated myelopathy had the highest level of TCR clonal expansion, whereas patients with multiple sclerosis had the lowest level, falling beneath the level found in healthy controls. Among 34 multiple sclerosis patients, 18 had repertoires that phylogenetic grouping placed in one related-CDR3 cluster, a possible signature.

The cDNA was synthesized by 5'RACE incorporating 10-nucleotide random UMIs. TCRdb passed the 5' RACE reads through MiXCR, listing each CDR3 protein once. The table lists about 50,000 distinct CDR3 sequences, around 3.3% of them singletons, with roughly 15% in the top ten. Ten or more counts support this clonotype. Its antigen is unknown. V was clipped by 1 base and J by 9 bases; unmatched bases: 2. CDR3 length equals 15 residues. In germline, CDR1 is SGHTA, CDR2 FQGNSA. The V and J genes are TRBV7-2 and TRBJ1-6, with TRBD1 matching 11 bases. Specimen: PBMCs. The sequence derives from a woman aged 45 to 65 with multiple sclerosis. Here the CDR3 reads CASSLGTGGLSPLHF. The DNA of the CDR3 is TGTGCCAGCAGCTTAGGGACAGGGGGCCTTTCACCCCTCCACTTT. Complete variable domain (other parts from reference TRBV7-2 and TRBJ1-6): GAGVSQSPSNKVTEKGKDVELRCDPISGHTALYWYRQSLGQGLEFLIYFQGNSAPDKSGLPSDRFSAERTGGSVSTLTIQRTQQEDSAVYLCASSLGTGGLSPLHFGNGTRLTVT.